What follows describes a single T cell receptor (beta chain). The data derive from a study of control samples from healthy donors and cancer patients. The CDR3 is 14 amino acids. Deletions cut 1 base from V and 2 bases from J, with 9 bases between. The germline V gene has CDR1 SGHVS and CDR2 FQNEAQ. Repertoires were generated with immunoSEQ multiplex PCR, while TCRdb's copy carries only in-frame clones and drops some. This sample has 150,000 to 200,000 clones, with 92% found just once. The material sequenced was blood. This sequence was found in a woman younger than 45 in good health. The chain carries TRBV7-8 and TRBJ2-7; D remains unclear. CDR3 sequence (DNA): TGTGCCAGCAGCTTAGATTGGGTGACCTACGAGCAGTACTTC. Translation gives CASSLDWVTYEQYF.